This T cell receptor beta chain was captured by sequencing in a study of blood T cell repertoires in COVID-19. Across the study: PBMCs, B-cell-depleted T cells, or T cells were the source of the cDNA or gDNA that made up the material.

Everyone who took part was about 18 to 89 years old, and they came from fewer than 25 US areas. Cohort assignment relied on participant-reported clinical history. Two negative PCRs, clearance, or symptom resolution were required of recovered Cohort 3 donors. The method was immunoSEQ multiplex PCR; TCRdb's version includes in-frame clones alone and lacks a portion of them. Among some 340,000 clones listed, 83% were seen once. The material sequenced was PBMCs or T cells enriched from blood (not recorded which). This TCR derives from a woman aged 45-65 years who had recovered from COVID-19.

CDR3 nucleotide sequence: TGTGCCTCCGGACAGCAATCATATAGCAATCAGCCCCAGCATTTT. It yields the protein CASGQQSYSNQPQHF. V gene TRBV2 combines with J gene TRBJ1-5, with a weak D call TRBD1 (6 bases). This CDR3 region has 15 residues. Deletions cut 11 bases from V and 0 bases from J, with 17 bases between. Germline CDR1 and CDR2: SNHLY and FYNNEI.